The sequence of this T cell receptor (beta chain) was determined in a study of T cells in Graves' hyperthyroidism and ophthalmopathy. Study information: Peripheral blood was collected at initial diagnosis, before any treatment. General study results and limits: Blood also contained most expanded thyroid clonotypes above 0.001.

Between the trimmed V and J ends, which lost 3 bases and 6 bases, there was a span of 9 bases. CDR1 and CDR2 from the germline V gene are ENHRY and SYGVKD. CDR3 length equals 13 residues. As to this clonotype: Its antigen remains unidentified.

The CDR3 regions of TCR beta were amplified from RNA transcripts. The HTBI primer set drove a first-round RT-PCR of the TCR CDR3. One entry per CDR3 protein results from TCRdb running MiXCR on the multiplex PCR reads. This sample has 350,000 or so distinct CDR3 sequences; 15% to 20% occur once, and the top ten carry 15% to 19%. The sequencing sample was made of blood. The origin of this receptor is a woman in her 40s with Graves' ophthalmopathy. This chain links TRBV10-3 with TRBJ1-5; D is undetermined. This CDR3 reads CAISDGEGQPQHF. The DNA of the CDR3 is TGTGCCATCAGTGATGGGGAAGGTCAGCCCCAGCATTTT.